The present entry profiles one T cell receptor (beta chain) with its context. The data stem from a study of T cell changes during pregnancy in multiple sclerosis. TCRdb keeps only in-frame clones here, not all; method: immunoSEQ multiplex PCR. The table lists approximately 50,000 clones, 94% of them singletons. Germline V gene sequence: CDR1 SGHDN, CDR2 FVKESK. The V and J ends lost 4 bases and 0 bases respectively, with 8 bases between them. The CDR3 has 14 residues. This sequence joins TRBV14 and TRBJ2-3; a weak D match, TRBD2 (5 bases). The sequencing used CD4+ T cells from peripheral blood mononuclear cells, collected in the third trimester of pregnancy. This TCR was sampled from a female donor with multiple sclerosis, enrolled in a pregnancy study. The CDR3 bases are TGTGCCAGCAGCCCCGGACTGAGCACAGATACGCAGTATTTT. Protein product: CASSPGLSTDTQYF.